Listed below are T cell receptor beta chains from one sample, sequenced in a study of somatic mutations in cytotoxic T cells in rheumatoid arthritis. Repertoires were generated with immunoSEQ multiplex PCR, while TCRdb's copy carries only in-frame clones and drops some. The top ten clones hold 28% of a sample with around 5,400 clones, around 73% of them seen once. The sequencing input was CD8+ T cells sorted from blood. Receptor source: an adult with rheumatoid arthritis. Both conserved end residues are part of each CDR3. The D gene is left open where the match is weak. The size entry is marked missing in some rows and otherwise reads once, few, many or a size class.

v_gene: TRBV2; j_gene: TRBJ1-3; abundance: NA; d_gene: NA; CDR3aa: CASSEALQGTIYF; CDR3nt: TGTGCCAGCAGTGAAGCGCTTCAGGGCACCATATATTTT
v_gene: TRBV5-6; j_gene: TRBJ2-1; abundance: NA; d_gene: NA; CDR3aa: CASSLVTGYHNEQFF; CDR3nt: TGTGCCAGCAGCTTAGTTACAGGGTACCACAATGAGCAGTTCTTC
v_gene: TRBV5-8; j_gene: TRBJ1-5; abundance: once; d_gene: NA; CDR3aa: CASSLGLQPQHF; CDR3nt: TGTGCCAGCAGCTTGGGGCTTCAGCCCCAGCATTTT
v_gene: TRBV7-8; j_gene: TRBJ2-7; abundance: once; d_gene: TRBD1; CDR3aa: CASAQGASYEQYF; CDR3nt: TGTGCCAGCGCCCAGGGGGCCTCCTACGAGCAGTACTTC
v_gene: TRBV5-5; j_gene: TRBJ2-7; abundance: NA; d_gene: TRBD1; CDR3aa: CASSLGSAGGYEQYF; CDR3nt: TGTGCCAGCAGCCTCGGGTCTGCAGGGGGCTACGAGCAGTACTTC
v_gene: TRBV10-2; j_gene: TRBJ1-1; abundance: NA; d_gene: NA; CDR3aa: CASRAQYTEAFF; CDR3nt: TGCGCCAGCAGGGCACAGTACACTGAAGCTTTCTTT
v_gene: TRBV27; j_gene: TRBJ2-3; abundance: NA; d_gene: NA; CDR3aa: CASSFGRTKEDTQYF; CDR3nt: TGTGCCAGCAGTTTTGGGCGGACGAAGGAGGATACGCAGTATTTT
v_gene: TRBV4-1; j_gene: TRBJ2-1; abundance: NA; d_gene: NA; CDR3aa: CASSQGALSQYGVSTYNEQFF; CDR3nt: TGCGCCAGCAGCCAAGGGGCTTTAAGTCAGTACGGGGTCTCTACCTACAATGAGCAGTTCTTC
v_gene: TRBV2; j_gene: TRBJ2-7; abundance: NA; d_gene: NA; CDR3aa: CASSDLYISYEQYF; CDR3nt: TGTGCCAGCAGTGATTTGTACATCTCCTACGAGCAGTACTTC
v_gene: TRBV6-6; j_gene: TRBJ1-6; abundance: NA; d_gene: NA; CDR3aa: CASAAVNSPLHF; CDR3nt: TGTGCCAGCGCGGCAGTTAATTCACCCCTCCACTTT
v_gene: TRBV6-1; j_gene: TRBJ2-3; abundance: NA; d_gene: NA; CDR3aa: CASSEEVANGVDTQYF; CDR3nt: TGTGCCAGCAGTGAAGAGGTAGCCAACGGGGTAGATACGCAGTATTTT
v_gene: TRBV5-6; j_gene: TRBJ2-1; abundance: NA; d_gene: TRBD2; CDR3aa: CASSWPWGSGRLDEQFF; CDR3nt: TGTGCCAGCAGCTGGCCCTGGGGTAGCGGGCGGCTGGATGAGCAGTTCTTC
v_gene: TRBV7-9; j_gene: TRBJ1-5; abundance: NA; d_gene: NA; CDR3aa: CASSSKQGDQPQHF; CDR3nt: TGTGCCAGCAGCTCCAAACAGGGAGATCAGCCCCAGCATTTT
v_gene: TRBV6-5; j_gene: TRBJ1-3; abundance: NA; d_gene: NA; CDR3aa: CASSYSSGDGNTIYF; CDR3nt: TGTGCCAGCAGTTACTCCTCAGGGGACGGAAACACCATATATTTT
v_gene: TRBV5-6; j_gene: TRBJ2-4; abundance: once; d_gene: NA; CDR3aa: CASSRGLAKNIQYF; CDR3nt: TGTGCCAGCAGCCGGGGACTAGCCAAAAACATTCAGTACTTC
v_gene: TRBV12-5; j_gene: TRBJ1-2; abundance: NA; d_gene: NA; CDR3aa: CASGWASLGGGYTF; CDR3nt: TGTGCTAGTGGTTGGGCGTCTCTGGGTGGTGGCTACACCTTC
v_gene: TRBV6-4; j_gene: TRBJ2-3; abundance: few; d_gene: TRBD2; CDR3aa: CASSETSGGTDTQYF; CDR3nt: TGTGCCAGCAGTGAGACTAGCGGGGGCACAGATACGCAGTATTTT
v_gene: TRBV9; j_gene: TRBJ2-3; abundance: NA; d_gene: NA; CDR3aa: CASSVGGGHTDTQYF; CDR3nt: TGTGCCAGCAGCGTAGGGGGGGGGCATACAGATACGCAGTATTTT
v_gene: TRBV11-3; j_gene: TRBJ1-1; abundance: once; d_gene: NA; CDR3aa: CASSPRMNTEAFF; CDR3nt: TGTGCCAGCAGCCCCAGGATGAACACTGAAGCTTTCTTT
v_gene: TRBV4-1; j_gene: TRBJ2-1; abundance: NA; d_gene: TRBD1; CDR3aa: CASSLAGTGGDEQFF; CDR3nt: TGCGCCAGCAGCCTAGCCGGGACAGGGGGAGATGAGCAGTTCTTC
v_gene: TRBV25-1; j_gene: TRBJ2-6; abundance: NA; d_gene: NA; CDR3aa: CASSEFQLSGANVLTF; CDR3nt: TGTGCCAGCAGTGAATTTCAGCTCTCTGGGGCCAACGTCCTGACTTTC
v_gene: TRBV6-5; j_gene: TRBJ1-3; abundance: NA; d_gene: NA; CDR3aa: CASKSGYTIYF; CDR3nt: TGTGCCAGCAAGTCGGGGTACACCATATATTTT
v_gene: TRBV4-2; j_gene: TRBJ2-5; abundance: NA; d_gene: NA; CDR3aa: CASSQVATETQYF; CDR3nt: TGTGCCAGCAGCCAAGTGGCCACGGAGACCCAGTACTTC
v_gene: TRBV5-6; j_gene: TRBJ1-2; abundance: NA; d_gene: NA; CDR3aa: CASSPVPSNYGYTF; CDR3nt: TGTGCCAGCAGCCCGGTACCGTCTAACTATGGCTACACCTTC
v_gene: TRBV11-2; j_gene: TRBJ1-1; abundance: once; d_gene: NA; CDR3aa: CASSLVGAEAFF; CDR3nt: TGTGCCAGCAGCTTAGTTGGCGCTGAAGCTTTCTTT
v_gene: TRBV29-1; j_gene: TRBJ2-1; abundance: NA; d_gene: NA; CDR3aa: CSVDSRALRGGAPYNEQFF; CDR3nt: TGCAGCGTTGATAGTCGGGCTTTGAGAGGGGGGGCCCCCTACAATGAGCAGTTCTTC
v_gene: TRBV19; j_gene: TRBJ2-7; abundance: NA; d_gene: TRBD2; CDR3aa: CASRGGLYEQYF; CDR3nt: TGTGCCAGTAGGGGGGGACTATACGAGCAGTACTTC
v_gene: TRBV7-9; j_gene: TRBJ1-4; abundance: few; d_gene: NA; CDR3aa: CASRRLDGRQKLFF; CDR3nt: TGTGCCAGCAGGCGGCTCGATGGCCGGCAAAAACTGTTTTTT
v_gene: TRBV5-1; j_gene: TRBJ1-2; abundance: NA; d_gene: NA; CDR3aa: CASSLDIDYGYTF; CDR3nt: TGCGCCAGCAGCCTGGACATCGACTATGGCTACACCTTC
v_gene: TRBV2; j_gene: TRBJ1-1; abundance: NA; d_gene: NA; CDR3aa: CASSHGGFTEAFF; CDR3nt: TGTGCCAGTAGTCATGGGGGATTCACTGAAGCTTTCTTT
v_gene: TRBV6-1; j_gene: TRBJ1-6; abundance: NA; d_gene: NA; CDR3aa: CASSAPAYRDGTGSPLHF; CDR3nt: TGTGCCAGCAGTGCCCCGGCATACAGGGATGGGACTGGGTCACCCCTCCACTTT
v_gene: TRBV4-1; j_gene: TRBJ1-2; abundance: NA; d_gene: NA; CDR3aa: CASSPNFINYGYTF; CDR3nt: TGCGCCAGCAGTCCTAACTTCATAAACTATGGCTACACCTTC
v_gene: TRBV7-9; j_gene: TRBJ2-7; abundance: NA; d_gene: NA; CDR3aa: CASTPSEDSGTYEQYF; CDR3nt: TGTGCCAGCACCCCCTCGGAGGACAGTGGGACCTACGAGCAGTACTTC
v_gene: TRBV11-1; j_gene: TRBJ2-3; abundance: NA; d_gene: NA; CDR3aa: CASNYAAGTDTQYF; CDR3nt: TGTGCCAGCAACTATGCTGCGGGCACAGATACGCAGTATTTT
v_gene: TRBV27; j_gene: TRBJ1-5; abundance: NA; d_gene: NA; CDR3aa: CASRTDRRESQPQHF; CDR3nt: TGTGCCAGCAGGACCGACAGGAGGGAAAGTCAGCCCCAGCATTTT
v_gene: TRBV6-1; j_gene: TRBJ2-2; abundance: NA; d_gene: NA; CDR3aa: CASRGIQVPGELFF; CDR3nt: TGTGCCAGCAGGGGGATCCAAGTCCCCGGGGAGCTGTTTTTT
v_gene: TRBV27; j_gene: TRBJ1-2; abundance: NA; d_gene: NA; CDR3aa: CASSWSDGSNYGYTF; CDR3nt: TGTGCCAGCAGTTGGTCGGACGGATCTAACTATGGCTACACCTTC
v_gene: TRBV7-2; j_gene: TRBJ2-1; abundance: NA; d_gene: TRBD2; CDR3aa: CASSLTSGAYNEQFF; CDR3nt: TGTGCCAGCAGCTTGACTAGCGGGGCCTACAATGAGCAGTTCTTC
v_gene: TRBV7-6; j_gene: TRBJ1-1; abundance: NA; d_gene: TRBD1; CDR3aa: CASSLAQQGRTEAFF; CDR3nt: TGTGCCAGCAGCTTGGCACAACAGGGGCGCACTGAAGCTTTCTTT
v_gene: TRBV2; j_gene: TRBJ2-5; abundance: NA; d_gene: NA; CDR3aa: CASSSGPPGETQYF; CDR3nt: TGTGCCAGCAGTTCGGGACCCCCCGGAGAGACCCAGTACTTC
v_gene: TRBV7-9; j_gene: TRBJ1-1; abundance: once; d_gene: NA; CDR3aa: CASRTGSLNTEAFF; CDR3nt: TGTGCCAGCAGAACCGGGAGCTTGAACACTGAAGCTTTCTTT
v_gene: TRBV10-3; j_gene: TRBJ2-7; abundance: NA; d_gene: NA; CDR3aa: CAISRTREQYF; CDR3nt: TGTGCCATCAGTCGGACGAGGGAGCAGTACTTC
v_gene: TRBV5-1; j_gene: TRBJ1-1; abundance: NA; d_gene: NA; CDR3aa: CASTIGGEAEAFF; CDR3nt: TGCGCCAGCACCATTGGGGGGGAAGCTGAAGCTTTCTTT
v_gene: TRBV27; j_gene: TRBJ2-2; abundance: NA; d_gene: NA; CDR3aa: CASSLGSAAGELFF; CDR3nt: TGTGCCAGCAGTTTAGGTAGCGCGGCCGGGGAGCTGTTTTTT
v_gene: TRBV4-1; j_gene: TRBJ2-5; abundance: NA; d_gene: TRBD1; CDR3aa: CASSQEPGTVQETQYF; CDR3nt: TGCGCCAGCAGCCAAGAACCTGGGACAGTACAAGAGACCCAGTACTTC
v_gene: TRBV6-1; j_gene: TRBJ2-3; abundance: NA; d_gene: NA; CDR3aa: CASSEIQPRTDTQYF; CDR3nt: TGTGCCAGCAGTGAAATCCAACCGCGCACAGATACGCAGTATTTT
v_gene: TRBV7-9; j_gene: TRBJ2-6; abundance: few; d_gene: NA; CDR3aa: CASSSPRNPPSGANVLTF; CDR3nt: TGTGCCAGCAGCTCCCCCAGAAATCCCCCCTCTGGGGCCAACGTCCTGACTTTC
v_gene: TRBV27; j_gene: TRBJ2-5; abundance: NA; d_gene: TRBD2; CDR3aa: CASSLGRLAETQYF; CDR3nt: TGTGCCAGCAGTTTAGGTAGACTAGCGGAGACCCAGTACTTC
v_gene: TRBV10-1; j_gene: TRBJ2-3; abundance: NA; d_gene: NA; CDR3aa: CASSGKDTQYF; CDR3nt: TGCGCCAGCAGTGGTAAAGATACGCAGTATTTT
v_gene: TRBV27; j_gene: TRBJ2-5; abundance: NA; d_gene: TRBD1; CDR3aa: CASSRQGAFETQYF; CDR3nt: TGTGCCAGCAGTCGACAGGGGGCTTTCGAGACCCAGTACTTC
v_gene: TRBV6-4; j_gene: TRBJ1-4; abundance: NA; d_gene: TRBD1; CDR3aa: CASSVGTATNEKLFF; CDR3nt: TGTGCCAGCAGTGTCGGGACAGCAACTAATGAAAAACTGTTTTTT
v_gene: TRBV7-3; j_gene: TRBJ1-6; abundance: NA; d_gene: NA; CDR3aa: CASSFGGRSPLHF; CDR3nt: TGTGCCAGCAGCTTCGGGGGGCGATCACCCCTCCACTTT
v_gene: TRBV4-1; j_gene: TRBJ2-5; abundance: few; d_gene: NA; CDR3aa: CASSRDEETQYF; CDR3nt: TGCGCCAGCAGCCGGGATGAGGAGACCCAGTACTTC
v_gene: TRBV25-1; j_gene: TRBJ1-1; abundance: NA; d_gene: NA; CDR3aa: CASSEGGNTEAFF; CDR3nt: TGTGCCAGCAGTGAAGGCGGGAACACTGAAGCTTTCTTT
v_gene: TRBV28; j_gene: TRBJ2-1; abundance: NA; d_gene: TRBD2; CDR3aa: CASSLRLAGASSSYNEQFF; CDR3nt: TGTGCCAGCAGTTTACGTTTAGCGGGGGCCTCGAGCTCCTACAATGAGCAGTTCTTC
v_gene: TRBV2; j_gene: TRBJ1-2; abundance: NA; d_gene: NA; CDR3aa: CASSGDGDNYGYTF; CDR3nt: TGTGCCAGCAGCGGGGACGGTGATAACTATGGCTACACCTTC
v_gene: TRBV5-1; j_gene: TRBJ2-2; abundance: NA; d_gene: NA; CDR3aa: CASSLEPGRSAGELFF; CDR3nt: TGCGCCAGCAGCTTGGAACCAGGCCGAAGCGCCGGGGAGCTGTTTTTT
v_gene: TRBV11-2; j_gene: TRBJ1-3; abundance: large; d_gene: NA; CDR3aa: CASSFGNTIYF; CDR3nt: TGTGCCAGCAGCTTTGGAAACACCATATATTTT